This TCR beta chain was found in a study of beta chain features in type 1 diabetes. Looking at the study overall: Across every sample, 100 million to 130 million sorted cells were examined in total.

Per the germline V gene, CDR1 is SEHNR and CDR2 is FQNEAQ (reference sequence). V dropped 6 bases and J dropped 14; count of bases not matched to a gene: 13. The CDR3 covers 13 residues. Every sorted population was more than 98% pure. This clone was recorded a few times. Expressed TCRB transcripts were sequenced, since all the RNA that had been isolated was reverse transcribed. The protocol was immunoSEQ multiplex PCR, while the TCRdb copy is restricted to in-frame clones and leaves out a portion. This sample carries 300,000 to 350,000 clones, 15% to 20% of them seen once, and the ten largest clones take under 0.05%.

The chain is built from TRBV7-9 and TRBJ2-3; the match to TRBD1 covers 8 bases. This sequence was found in a woman aged 18-35 years in good health. The material sequenced was naive CD4+ T cells from blood. CDR3 DNA: TGTGCCAGCAGAACACTCACGGGACAGGCACCGTATTTT. This encodes CASRTLTGQAPYF.